This record looks at one T cell receptor beta chain sequence and its context. This entry comes from a study of T cell responses to AZD1222 COVID-19 vaccine. Sequenced by immunoSEQ multiplex PCR; TCRdb stores in-frame clones only, minus some. Of under 40,000 clones detected, 85% to 90% appear once; the ten largest clones hold 5.5% to 7%. This CDR3 has 12 residues. The V end was cut by 5 bases, the J end by 6 bases, with 11 bases between. Looked up from germline, CDR1 is ENHRY and CDR2 is SYGVKD. This sample comprised peripheral blood, obtained on day 0 of AZD1222 vaccination. This sequence was found in an adult in good health. This chain joins TRBV10-3 and TRBJ2-7; TRBD1 might be the D (5 bases). In nucleotides, the CDR3 is TGTGCCATCAGTAAGGGGCAGGGCGAGCAGTACTTC. Residues: CAISKGQGEQYF.